One and the same sample provided the 10 T cell receptor beta chains below, sequenced in a study of long-term antiretroviral therapy in people with HIV. Survey-level immunoSEQ v3.0 assays were run. The assay was immunoSEQ multiplex PCR, and TCRdb's table has in-frame clones only and misses some. Here the sample spans about 29,000 clones, 93% being singletons. This specimen consisted of unsorted PBMCs, obtained 6.2 years after starting antiretroviral therapy. The source is a man in his forties or fifties with HIV.

The V gene is TRBV7-9, the J gene TRBJ1-4, with 11 bases fitting TRBD1. The CDR3 has 16 amino acids. CDR1 is SEHNR and CDR2 is FQNEAQ in the germline V gene (reference sequence). V shed 5 bases and J 4 bases; nucleotides not matched to a gene: 6. The CDR3: CASSPGGQGVNEKLFF. CDR3 nucleotide sequence: TGTGCCAGCAGCCCCGGGGGACAGGGGGTTAATGAAAAACTGTTTTTT.

V and J are TRBV30 and TRBJ2-1, with D perhaps TRBD2 (5 bases). V gave up 7 bases and J gave up 15 bases, with 10 bases separating them. Germline CDR1 is GTSNPN and CDR2 is SVGIG (reference sequence). The CDR3 spans 8 residues. The CDR3 loop reads CALNSAFF. CDR3 sequence (DNA): TGTGCCTTAAATAGCGCGTTCTTC.

CDR3 coding DNA: TGCGCCAGCAGCCTTGGACTAGCGGGCTTCACAGATACGCAGTATTTT. Translated, it gives CASSLGLAGFTDTQYF. The rearrangement uses TRBV5-1 and TRBJ2-3; 11 bases align to TRBD2. The germline V gene has CDR1 SGHRS and CDR2 YFSETQ. CDR3 length: 16 amino acids. The J segment lost 2 bases and the V segment lost 4 bases, leaving 6 bases of the junction unmatched. The full variable domain, its missing parts supplied by reference TRBV5-1 and TRBJ2-3, is KAGVTQTPRYLIKTRGQQVTLSCSPISGHRSVSWYQQTPGQGLQFLFEYFSETQRNKGNFPGRFSGRQFSNSRSEMNVSTLELGDSALYLCASSLGLAGFTDTQYFGPGTRLTVL.

The sample holds one count of this clone. The J gene is TRBJ2-1, the V gene TRBV10-3; TRBD2 agrees at 13 bases. The trim removed 8 bases at V and 0 bases at J, leaving 13 bases unmatched. Germline assignment: CDR1 ENHRY and CDR2 SYGVKD. The CDR3 has 19 amino acids. CDR3 DNA sequence: TGTGCCATCGGAGGGACTAGCGGGACGACGGTAATCTCCTACAATGAGCAGTTCTTC. Its protein is CAIGGTSGTTVISYNEQFF.

The genes are TRBV6-5 and TRBJ2-7; TRBD2 is a possible D gene (5 bases). Germline V lookup: CDR1 MNHEY, CDR2 SVGAGI. The CDR3 contains 14 residues. V was cut by 3 bases and J by 1 base, with 10 bases left in between. The CDR3 bases are TGTGCCAGCAGTTATTATGCGGGTTCCTACGAGCAGTACTTC. Translated, it gives CASSYYAGSYEQYF.

The chain carries TRBV6-6 and TRBJ1-4; D uncertain. This CDR3 comprises 12 residues. Germline loops: CDR1 MNHNY, CDR2 SVGAGI (reference sequence). V was trimmed by 6 bases and J by 8 bases, leaving 10 bases between them. In nucleotides, the CDR3 is TGTGCCAGCAGCATGACACTCGAAAAACTGTTTTTT. It specifies CASSMTLEKLFF.

CDR3 region: CASSATPLAGDRGTGELFF. For the CDR3, the DNA is TGTGCCAGCAGCGCCACCCCACTAGCGGGAGATCGTGGCACCGGGGAGCTGTTTTTT. V gene TRBV7-3 combines with J gene TRBJ2-2, with 11 bases that match TRBD2. The V gene end was trimmed by 5 bases and the J gene end by 4 bases; junction bases not matched to a gene: 15. CDR1 is SGHTA, CDR2 FQGTGA, per germline. The CDR3 runs 19 residues.

The chain employs TRBV5-6 and TRBJ2-2, with 12 bases identical to TRBD2. V lost 7 bases, J lost 4 bases, and 11 bases stayed unmatched. The CDR3 runs to 17 residues. The germline V gene encodes CDR1 SGHDT and CDR2 YYEEEE. DNA of the CDR3: TGTGCCAGCCGACGCGCTAGCGGGAGGGGGATCACCGGGGAGCTGTTTTTT. Translating it yields CASRRASGRGITGELFF.

The chain has TRBV5-1 and TRBJ2-7; 11 bases fit TRBD2. The CDR3 runs to 19 residues. After removal of 2 bases from V and 0 bases from J, the junction contained 13 bases not matched to a gene. Germline V CDR1 and CDR2: SGHRS, YFSETQ. CDR3 loop: CASSLPTAPGLADSYEQYF. The CDR3 nucleotides are TGCGCCAGCAGCTTACCGACAGCACCGGGACTAGCGGACTCCTACGAGCAGTACTTC. Looking up the rest from reference TRBV5-1 and TRBJ2-7 gives the full variable domain: KAGVTQTPRYLIKTRGQQVTLSCSPISGHRSVSWYQQTPGQGLQFLFEYFSETQRNKGNFPGRFSGRQFSNSRSEMNVSTLELGDSALYLCASSLPTAPGLADSYEQYFGPGTRLTVT.

This chain joins TRBV19 and TRBJ2-6; 8 nucleotides agree with TRBD1. The CDR3 loop spans 16 amino acids. Per the germline V gene, CDR1 is LNHDA and CDR2 is SQIVND (reference sequence). Trimming took 7 bases from V and 2 from J; bases not matched to a gene: 7. DNA of the CDR3: TGTGCCAGTAATCGGCAGGGGGCTGCTGGGGCCAACGTCCTGACTTTC. Its protein is CASNRQGAAGANVLTF.